Listed below are T cell receptor beta chains from one sample, sequenced in a study of breast tumors, draining lymph nodes, adjacent tissues. TCRdb redid the calling of the multiplex PCR reads with MiXCR, one entry per CDR3 protein. The sample comprises about 140,000 distinct CDR3 sequences, 30% to 35% of which are singletons, and about 2.5% rests with the top ten. Input material: axillary lymph node tissue. These receptors all come from a female donor with breast cancer. Some clones in this sample may be carry-over from other donors' samples. CDR3s include the opening cysteine and the closing phenylalanine or tryptophan. Each record gives: D gene, J gene, V gene, clone size, CDR3 DNA, CDR3 protein. D genes are given only for firm matches. Size is stated for part of the rows, as once, few or many counts, or as a class when the clone is expanded.

>TRBD1|TRBJ1-1|TRBV28|once
TGTGCCAGCAGTAAGAGACAGGGGAACACTGAAGCTTTCTTT
CASSKRQGNTEAFF
>TRBD2|TRBJ2-5|TRBV5-5|many
TGTGCCAGCAGCTCGGGGGGGCAAGAGACCCAGTACTTC
CASSSGGQETQYF
>TRBD1|TRBJ1-2|TRBV12-3/TRBV12-4|many
TGTGCCAGCAGTTGGGACAGTCCTAACTATGGCTACACCTTC
CASSWDSPNYGYTF
>NA|TRBJ2-2|TRBV7-8|NA
TGTGCCGGCAGCCTCCTCGGGGGATTAGTCGGGGAGCCGTTTTTT
CAGSLLGGLVGEPFF
>NA|TRBJ1-2|TRBV30|many
TGTGCCTGGAGTTTTCAAGGAAACTATGGCTACACCTTC
CAWSFQGNYGYTF
>NA|TRBJ2-5|TRBV6-2/TRBV6-3|many
TGTGCCAGCAGTCACGGTCGACAGGGAGGGGTAGAGACCCAGTACTTC
CASSHGRQGGVETQYF
>NA|TRBJ2-1|TRBV4-1|many
TGCGCCAGCAGCCGGCCAGCGGCCTACAATGAGCAGTTCTTC
CASSRPAAYNEQFF
>NA|TRBJ1-1|TRBV29-1|many
TGCAGCGCGCGGGGATCTCGATTGGGTGAAGCTTTCTTT
CSARGSRLGEAFF
>TRBD1|TRBJ1-2|TRBV24-1|many
TGTGCCACCAGCCCGGGACAGGGGGCGTCGGGCTACACCTTC
CATSPGQGASGYTF
>NA|TRBJ2-3|TRBV12-3/TRBV12-4|many
TGTGCCAGCAAGACAGATTTCGCAGATACGCAGTATTTT
CASKTDFADTQYF
>NA|TRBJ1-4|TRBV10-3|many
TGTGCCATCAGTGGGGGCCAGCAGGAAAAACTGTTTTTT
CAISGGQQEKLFF
>NA|TRBJ2-1|TRBV24-1|many
TGTGCCACCAGTGATAACCCCTTTGATGAGCAGTTCTTC
CATSDNPFDEQFF
>TRBD1|TRBJ2-7|TRBV6-5|NA
TGTGCCAGCACCCAAGGACAGGGAAGAGGGCAGTACTTC
CASTQGQGRGQYF
>TRBD1|TRBJ2-7|TRBV28|NA
TGTGCCAGCAGACGACAGGGGGCCCCTAGGGAGCAGTACTTC
CASRRQGAPREQYF
>TRBD1|TRBJ1-4|TRBV20-1|NA
TGCAGTGCTCCCCGGCAGGGGGAGAATGAAAAACTGTTTTTT
CSAPRQGENEKLFF
>TRBD1|TRBJ1-2|TRBV20-1|NA
TGCAATGCAGGGACAGGGGGCGAGGGGTCTGGTTACACCTTC
CNAGTGGEGSGYTF
>NA|TRBJ1-1|TRBV12-3/TRBV12-4|NA
TGTGCCAGCAGTCTCGACAGGAGGCAAGGGGCTTTCTTT
CASSLDRRQGAFF
>TRBD1|TRBJ1-2|TRBV20-1|NA
TGCAGTGCCCCAGGGGGAGATGGCTACACCTTC
CSAPGGDGYTF
>TRBD2|TRBJ2-5|TRBV9|many
TGTGCCAGCAGCGGGACTAGTCCTTTCGAGACCCAGTACTTC
CASSGTSPFETQYF
>TRBD2|TRBJ2-3|TRBV9|NA
TGTGCCAGCAGCGGACTAGCGGGGGGTTACAATGAGCAGTATTTT
CASSGLAGGYNEQYF
>TRBD2|TRBJ2-3|TRBV7-3|NA
TGTGCCAGCAGCTTGTCCGGGACTAGCGGGAGCACAGATACGCAGTATTTT
CASSLSGTSGSTDTQYF
>TRBD2|TRBJ2-1|TRBV9|NA
TGTGCCAGCAGCCATAGCGGGGGGGGACAGGGCTTCGGTGAGCAGTTCTTC
CASSHSGGGQGFGEQFF
>TRBD2|TRBJ2-2|TRBV7-9|NA
TGTGCCAGCAGCTTAGAGGGAGGGACCACCGGGGAGCTGTTTTTT
CASSLEGGTTGELFF
>NA|TRBJ1-2|TRBV5-6|many
TGTGCCAGCAGCTCAATGAAAACAGGGATTTATGGCTACACCTTC
CASSSMKTGIYGYTF
>TRBD1|TRBJ2-5|TRBV7-9|NA
TGTGCCAGCAGTAGACAGGGGGCGGGACAGAGGGGACCAGAAAGAGAGACCCAGTACTTC
CASSRQGAGQRGPERETQYF
>NA|TRBJ1-5|TRBV4-3|many
TGCGCCAGCAGCCTCACTGCGCTAGTTCAGCCCCAGCATTTT
CASSLTALVQPQHF
>TRBD1|TRBJ2-7|TRBV6-1|many
TGTGCCAGCAACAGAGACAGGGCTTCTTACGAGCAGTACTTC
CASNRDRASYEQYF
>NA|TRBJ1-5|TRBV5-5|NA
TGTGCCAGCAGCTTGGTCGGGGCCAATCAGCCCCAGCATTTT
CASSLVGANQPQHF
>NA|TRBJ1-2|TRBV20-1|many
TGCAGTGCCCCTCCGGGGGGGTTAGCCTATGGCTACACCTTC
CSAPPGGLAYGYTF
>NA|TRBJ1-5|TRBV4-1|NA
TGCGCCTGCAGCCTCAGGGAGAATCAGCCCCAGCATTTT
CACSLRENQPQHF
>TRBD2|TRBJ2-1|TRBV9|NA
TGTGCCAGCAGCCCGCCGATTCGGGGAGGGCCCCAGGGGCAGTTCTTC
CASSPPIRGGPQGQFF
>TRBD1|TRBJ1-2|TRBV15|many
TGTGCCACCAGCAGAGATACGACAGGGGCCCGCGGCTACACCTTC
CATSRDTTGARGYTF
>NA|TRBJ2-1|TRBV18|many
TGTGCCAGCTCACCAAACGATGAGCAGTTCTTC
CASSPNDEQFF
>TRBD1|TRBJ2-4|TRBV15|many
TGTGCCACCAGCAGATATGGACAGGAGCTAAACATTCAGTACTTC
CATSRYGQELNIQYF
>NA|TRBJ2-7|TRBV2|many
TGTGCCAGCAGCCGGGACGGCAGCTCCTACGAGCAGTACTTC
CASSRDGSSYEQYF
>NA|TRBJ2-2|TRBV20-1|many
TGCAGTGCTAGAGAGGGGAGTAAGTCCGGGGAGCTGTTTTTT
CSAREGSKSGELFF